A single sample is the source of the 8 T cell receptor beta chains below, sequenced in a study of OX40 agonist ivuxolimab in advanced cancers. The assay was immunoSEQ multiplex PCR, and TCRdb's table has in-frame clones only and misses some. This table holds fewer than 25,000 clones, more than 70% found once. The sequencing here drew on CD4+ or CD8+ T cells sorted from blood, taken in a trial of the OX40 agonist ivuxolimab. The receptors shown here come from an adult with an advanced solid tumor such as melanoma, head and neck, liver or kidney cancer.

The count of this clone is one. The CDR3 loop is CASSVAGGSAGELFF. CDR3 DNA: TGTGCCAGCAGCGTAGCAGGGGGCAGCGCCGGGGAGCTGTTTTTT. The chain recombines TRBV9 with TRBJ2-2, with TRBD1 matching over 8 bases. The CDR3 loop spans 15 amino acids. In germline, CDR1 is SGDLS, CDR2 YYNGEE. V was clipped by 0 bases and J by 6 bases; unmatched bases: 4.

The CDR3 region is CASSLGLAGDTQYF. CDR3 DNA: TGTGCCAGCAGCTTAGGACTAGCGGGAGATACGCAGTATTTT. The V gene is TRBV7-2, the J gene TRBJ2-3; TRBD2 agrees at 10 bases. The CDR3 runs to 14 residues. V was pared by 1 base and J by 5 bases, with 0 bases of the junction left unmatched. From germline, CDR1 is SGHTA and CDR2 FQGNSA.

The count of this clone is one. The rearrangement uses TRBV2 and TRBJ2-7; D possibly corresponds to TRBD2 (6 bases). V was clipped by 6 bases and J by 5 bases, with 14 bases between them. The germline V gene has CDR1 SNHLY and CDR2 FYNNEI. CDR3 length: 13 residues. Here the CDR3 reads CASRAGSRNEQYF. In DNA form, the CDR3 reads TGTGCCAGCAGAGCCGGGAGTCGCAACGAGCAGTACTTC.

The rearrangement joins TRBV16 to TRBJ2-1, with TRBD2 identical over 7 bases. In germline, CDR1 is KGHSY, CDR2 FQNENV. The trim removed 4 bases at V and 7 bases at J, leaving 7 bases unmatched. CDR3 size: 14 residues. CDR3 residues: CASSLKRDGNEQFF. The DNA for the CDR3 is TGTGCCAGCAGCCTTAAGCGGGATGGGAATGAGCAGTTCTTC.

This clone has just a few counts. The chain recombines TRBV5-1 with TRBJ2-5, with D possibly TRBD1 on 6 matching bases. Trimming shortened V by 3 bases and J by 4 bases, and 10 bases separated the two germline ends. The germline gives CDR1 SGHRS, CDR2 YFSETQ. The length of the CDR3 is 13 residues. The CDR3 spells CASSYRARETQYF. The DNA of the CDR3 is TGCGCCAGCAGCTACAGGGCTAGAGAGACCCAGTACTTC.

The rearrangement joins TRBV11-2 to TRBJ1-2, with D perhaps matching TRBD1 (6 bases). Trimming cost V 0 bases and J 4 bases, with 15 bases left between them. This CDR3 region has 16 residues. The V gene's germline CDR1 is SGHAT and CDR2 FQNNGV. The CDR3 DNA sequence: TGTGCCAGCAGCTTAGACAGGGGCTCTTGGTCCTATGGCTACACCTTC. Translating it yields CASSLDRGSWSYGYTF.

This chain joins TRBV19 and TRBJ1-4, with a possible D match to TRBD1 (5 bases). The CDR3 extends over 13 amino acids. Germline CDR1 and CDR2: LNHDA and SQIVND (reference sequence). V lost 9 bases and J lost 7, with 15 bases in between. The CDR3 is CASSQGVGEKLFF. The CDR3 nucleotides read TGTGCCAGCTCCCAGGGAGTCGGTGAAAAACTGTTTTTT.

The V gene is TRBV7-8, the J gene TRBJ2-7, with 8 bases aligning to TRBD2. V lost 7 bases, J lost 7 bases, and 12 bases stayed unmatched. The V gene's germline CDR1 is SGHVS and CDR2 FQNEAQ. The CDR3 length is 14 residues. This chain's CDR3 is CASTPAERGREQYF. In DNA, the CDR3 is TGTGCCAGCACCCCGGCGGAGCGGGGGCGGGAGCAGTACTTC. The entire variable domain, with the rest obtained from reference TRBV7-8 and TRBJ2-7, is as follows: GAGVSQSPRYKVAKRGQDVALRCDPISGHVSLFWYQQALGQGPEFLTYFQNEAQLDKSGLPSDRFFAERPEGSVSTLKIQRTQQEDSAVYLCASTPAERGREQYFGPGTRLTVT.